Each of the 26 T cell receptor beta chains below was sequenced from the same sample in a study of T cells in Graves' hyperthyroidism and ophthalmopathy. What was amplified from RNA transcripts were TCR beta CDR3 regions. RT-PCR in the first round (using the HTBI primer set) targeted the TCR CDR3. TCRdb analysed the multiplex PCR reads with MiXCR anew, one entry per CDR3 protein. The table lists some 580,000 distinct CDR3 sequences, approximately 16% of them singletons. Sequencing was done on a sample of blood. The receptors originated from a woman aged 40 to 50 with Graves' ophthalmopathy.

The chain has TRBV2 and TRBJ2-5; D possibly corresponds to TRBD1 (5 bases). Germline-derived CDR1 and CDR2 are SNHLY and FYNNEI. The CDR3 loop spans 16 amino acids. V was shortened by 3 bases and J by 2 bases, with 16 bases between the two germline ends. For the CDR3, the DNA is TGTGCCAGCAGTGAGAGTCGAGCAGGGCAACAAGAGACCCAGTACTTC. Translated, it gives CASSESRAGQQETQYF.

The chain is built from TRBV5-1 and TRBJ2-5; a weak D match, TRBD1 (5 bases). The CDR3 runs 14 residues. CDR1 is SGHRS, CDR2 YFSETQ, per germline. V lost 0 bases and J 3 bases, leaving 9 bases between the germline ends. The CDR3 DNA reads as TGCGCCAGCAGCTTGGGCAGGGTAGAAGAGACCCAGTACTTC. This sequence encodes CASSLGRVEETQYF.

This clonotype was counted many times. V usage is TRBV11-2 and J usage is TRBJ2-2, with TRBD1 matching 7 bases. V trimming: 5 bases; J trimming: 5 bases; junction bases outside the gene matches: 11. CDR3 length: 16 amino acids. Germline CDR1 is SGHAT and CDR2 is FQNNGV. CDR3 sequence: CASSERGPSWTGELFF. The CDR3 nucleotides are TGTGCCAGCAGCGAAAGGGGGCCTAGCTGGACCGGGGAGCTGTTTTTT.

The CDR3 coding sequence is TGTGCCAGCAGTTTATTGAGGCGGATCGAGCAGTACTTC. It is translated as CASSLLRRIEQYF. V and J are TRBV28 and TRBJ2-7; no firm D call. The ends were cut back, 1 base at V and 6 bases at J, with 10 bases in the middle. Germline CDR1 is MDHEN and CDR2 is SYDVKM. The CDR3 spans 13 residues.

The DNA for the CDR3 is TGTGCCAGTAGTAGGACTATCAAAGAGACCCAGTACTTC. Translated: CASSRTIKETQYF. The chain joins TRBV19 to TRBJ2-5; D perhaps matches TRBD2 (6 bases). Germline CDR1 reads LNHDA; CDR2 reads SQIVND (reference sequence). This CDR3 is built from 13 residues. The V gene lost 4 bases and the J gene lost 3 bases, with 9 bases spanning the gap.

This clonotype was counted ten times or more. V and J are TRBV30 and TRBJ2-2; perhaps TRBD1 as D (6 bases). Trimming left V 7 bases short and J 2 bases short, with 11 bases between. This CDR3 has 13 residues. Germline lookup yields CDR1 GTSNPN and CDR2 SVGIG (reference sequence). The CDR3 bases are TGTGCCTCGGGACATTTTAACACCGGGGAGCTGTTTTTT. Encoded protein: CASGHFNTGELFF.

This clonotype has just a few counts. The chain couples TRBV5-6 to TRBJ2-4; 7 bases map to TRBD1. The CDR3 is 16 residues long. CDR1 and CDR2 (germline): SGHDT, YYEEEE. J gave up 0 bases and V 2 bases, and 5 bases lay outside the gene matches. The CDR3 region has the DNA TGTGCCAGCAGCTTCGGACAGGCAATAGCCAAAAACATTCAGTACTTC. The encoded protein is CASSFGQAIAKNIQYF.

This clonotype was observed at least ten times. V gene TRBV11-2 combines with J gene TRBJ2-3; 7 bases are shared with TRBD1. Trimming took 5 bases from V and 8 from J; bases not matched to a gene: 7. CDR1 SGHAT and CDR2 FQNNGV come from the germline V gene. This CDR3 region has 13 residues. CDR3 coding DNA: TGTGCCAGCAGCCGCACAGGGGTCGGTACGCAGTATTTT. It translates to CASSRTGVGTQYF.

This clonotype was counted ten times or more. CDR3 amino acids: CASTFDREETQYF. CDR3 sequence (DNA): TGTGCCAGCACGTTCGACAGGGAGGAGACCCAGTACTTC. This rearrangement joins TRBV18 to TRBJ2-5, with 7 bases aligning to TRBD1. The CDR3 has 13 amino acids. Germline CDR1 and CDR2: KGHSH and LQKENI. The V and J ends lost 8 bases and 5 bases, in that order; junction bases with no gene match: 8.

The chain has TRBV29-1 and TRBJ1-2; possibly TRBD1 for D (5 bases). This CDR3 contains 13 residues. The germline gives CDR1 SQVTM, CDR2 ANQGSEA. Trimming cost V 0 bases and J 8 bases, with 13 bases left between them. The CDR3 region has the DNA TGCAGCGTTGAAGATCAGGGCAGAACCGGCTACACCTTC. Its protein is CSVEDQGRTGYTF.

This clonotype was observed a few times. V usage is TRBV7-8 and J usage is TRBJ2-1; D remains ambiguous. The V gene lost 7 bases and the J gene lost 6 bases, with 19 bases spanning the gap. Germline V gene lookup returns CDR1 SGHVS and CDR2 FQNEAQ. The CDR3 is made up of 15 amino acids. The CDR3 reads CASMQTRLLRNEQFF. For the CDR3, the DNA is TGTGCCAGCATGCAAACCCGGCTCCTACGCAATGAGCAGTTCTTC.

This clonotype was observed a few times. The chain uses TRBV7-6 and TRBJ1-4, with D possibly matching TRBD1 (6 bases). The CDR3 length is 16 residues. Germline values: CDR1 SGHVS, CDR2 FNYEAQ. Trimming shortened V by 5 bases and J by 7 bases, and 20 bases separated the two germline ends. CDR3 protein: CASSLEGGTAGEKLFF. The CDR3 coding sequence is TGTGCCAGCAGCCTAGAGGGGGGAACAGCTGGTGAAAAACTGTTTTTT.

Ten or more counts support this clonotype. V is TRBV6-2 or TRBV6-3 and J is TRBJ1-2; TRBD1 matches at 8 bases. Germline values: CDR1 MNHEY, CDR2 SVGEGT. V lost 6 bases and J lost 3; bases outside the gene matches: 12. The CDR3 has 16 residues. The DNA of the CDR3 is TGTGCCAGCAGGCTAGCGAGACAGGGGAATTACTATGGCTACACCTTC. This codes for CASRLARQGNYYGYTF.

As regards this clonotype: One end of the junction fails to match germline, which may point to a read error. The V gene is TRBV6-2 or TRBV6-3, the J gene TRBJ1-3, with unresolved D. The CDR3 runs 12 residues. Germline V gene lookup returns CDR1 MNHEY and CDR2 SVGEGT. CDR3 amino acids: CASSDSGNTIYF. CDR3 DNA: TGTGCCAGCAGTGACTCTGGAAACACCATATATTTT.

The genes are TRBV20-1 and TRBJ2-1, with 9 bases fitting TRBD2. The V gene's germline CDR1 is DFQATT and CDR2 SNEGSKA (reference sequence). V was clipped by 4 bases and J by 5 bases; unmatched bases: 6. The CDR3 spans 14 residues. CDR3 region: CSATTSGDHNEQFF. CDR3 coding DNA: TGCAGTGCTACGACTAGCGGAGACCACAATGAGCAGTTCTTC.

This clonotype was seen at least ten times. This chain links TRBV7-3 with TRBJ2-3, with TRBD2 identical over 11 bases. From germline, CDR1 is SGHTA and CDR2 FQGTGA. This CDR3 has 16 amino acids. V dropped 0 bases and J dropped 5; count of bases not matched to a gene: 4. CDR3 coding DNA: TGTGCCAGCAGCTTAACCCCCCTAGCGGGAGGAGATACGCAGTATTTT. As protein: CASSLTPLAGGDTQYF.

CDR3 region: CASRSPGRGNHEQYF. The CDR3 DNA reads as TGTGCCAGCAGGTCCCCCGGCAGGGGGAACCACGAGCAGTACTTC. The rearrangement uses TRBV6-1 and TRBJ2-7; 7 positions match TRBD1. V dropped 6 bases and J dropped 5; count of bases not matched to a gene: 13. The CDR3 totals 15 residues. Germline loops: CDR1 MNHNS, CDR2 SASEGT.

The chain combines TRBV2 with TRBJ1-6; D perhaps matches TRBD1 (5 bases). The CDR3 runs 16 residues. Trimming cost V 6 bases and J 2 bases, with 14 bases left between them. CDR1 is SNHLY, CDR2 FYNNEI, per germline. CDR3 in DNA: TGTGCCAGCAGGGGGCTCTTATCGGCCTATAATTCACCCCTCCACTTT. It encodes CASRGLLSAYNSPLHF. The full variable domain, completed using reference TRBV2 and TRBJ1-6, is EPEVTQTPSHQVTQMGQEVILRCVPISNHLYFYWYRQILGQKVEFLVSFYNNEISEKSEIFDDQFSVERPDGSNFTLKIRSTKLEDSAMYFCASRGLLSAYNSPLHFGNGTRLTVT.

Ten or more counts support this clonotype. V is TRBV20-1 and J is TRBJ2-4; D might be TRBD2 (6 bases). Trimming left V 4 bases short and J 0 bases short, with 13 bases between. The germline V gene encodes CDR1 DFQATT and CDR2 SNEGSKA (reference sequence). CDR3 length: 15 residues. DNA of the CDR3: TGCAGTGCTACCTCTGGGGGACTAGCCAAAAACATTCAGTACTTC. Translated: CSATSGGLAKNIQYF.

The rearrangement uses TRBV9 and TRBJ2-1; D is ambiguous. Germline V CDR1 and CDR2: SGDLS, YYNGEE. V was clipped by 0 bases and J by 6 bases, with 7 bases between them. The CDR3 runs 13 residues. Here the CDR3 reads CASSVGVGNEQFF. CDR3 coding DNA: TGTGCCAGCAGCGTAGGGGTGGGCAATGAGCAGTTCTTC.

In this sample, this clonotype turned up many times. The V call is TRBV4-2, the J call TRBJ2-1, with TRBD2 matching 13 bases. Germline V gene sequence: CDR1 LGHNA, CDR2 YNFKEQ. The CDR3 sequence is 17 residues long. V shed 1 base, J shed 7 bases, and the junction held 7 bases outside the gene matches. The CDR3 nucleotides read TGTGCCAGCAGCCAAGTTTCCGGACTAGCGGGGGTTAATGAGCAGTTCTTC. This codes for CASSQVSGLAGVNEQFF.

This clonotype showed up many times. The gene calls are TRBV28 and TRBJ2-3; TRBD2 matches 9 bases. J was trimmed by 4 bases and V by 7 bases; bases with no gene match: 6. The CDR3 covers 14 residues. The V gene's germline CDR1 is MDHEN and CDR2 SYDVKM. For the CDR3, the DNA is TGTGCCAGCAATCGCGGGAGGGCCGCAGATACGCAGTATTTT. Amino acid sequence: CASNRGRAADTQYF.

This clonotype was picked up many times. The chain joins TRBV6-1 to TRBJ1-1, with no clear D. CDR3 length: 13 residues. V was clipped by 5 bases and J by 6 bases, with 13 bases between them. Germline V gene data show CDR1 as MNHNS and CDR2 as SASEGT. CDR3 nucleotide sequence: TGTGCCAGCAGTTTACTAGGGAAGGCTGAAGCTTTCTTT. This sequence encodes CASSLLGKAEAFF.

This clonotype was observed many times. The rearrangement links TRBV11-2 to TRBJ2-5; 10 nucleotides line up with TRBD2. The CDR3 is made up of 16 amino acids. V was clipped by 5 bases and J by 5 bases; unmatched bases: 11. Germline CDR1 SGHAT, CDR2 FQNNGV. CDR3 nucleotide sequence: TGTGCCAGCAGCCCCCCAGCGGGGGGGCTATGGGAGACCCAGTACTTC. Its translation is CASSPPAGGLWETQYF.

V is TRBV30 and J is TRBJ2-1; D is perhaps TRBD2 (6 bases). Trimming left V 2 bases short and J 10 bases short, with 18 bases between. CDR1 is GTSNPN, CDR2 SVGIG, per germline (reference sequence). The CDR3 has 14 residues. In nucleotides, the CDR3 is TGTGCCTGGAGTCTCCCGGGCCGGCGGGACGAGCAGTTCTTC. It specifies CAWSLPGRRDEQFF.

This clonotype was detected many times. J is TRBJ1-1 and V is TRBV11-1; perhaps TRBD1 as D (6 bases). Between the trimmed V and J ends, which lost 2 bases and 5 bases, there was a span of 15 bases. Looked up from germline, CDR1 is SGHAT and CDR2 is FQDESV (reference sequence). The CDR3 has 15 amino acids. The CDR3 DNA follows: TGTGCCAGCAGCTTACTCCGAGACAGGCAAACTGAAGCTTTCTTT. Translating gives CASSLLRDRQTEAFF.